The T cell receptor beta chain described here comes from a study of shared clonotypes between healthy human individuals. Findings of the study overall: Clonotypes shared by all four sorted-subset donors had higher generation probabilities than non-shared clonotypes.

As concerns this clone: Its antigen remains unidentified.

V gave up 5 bases and J gave up 0 bases, with 10 bases separating them. Germline CDR1 and CDR2: SEHNR and FQNEAQ (reference sequence). The CDR3 is made up of 14 amino acids. It was across several immunoSEQ plates that each subset's genomic DNA was evenly split. In replicate PCRs of sorted subsets, roughly 210 ng DNA, approximately 28,000 T cell genomes, was used. Assay used: immunoSEQ multiplex PCR; TCRdb lists only in-frame clones, some missing. The table has 2 million to 2.5 million clones, 85% to 95% seen once. In the CD4+ fraction, cells were divided into CD45RA+ naive and CD45RA-negative memory subsets.

Material for sequencing was naive CD4+ T cells from PBMCs. Regarding subset: CD45RA+ positively selected. The TCR originated in a man between 18 and 35 years old in good health. Some clones in this sample may be carry-over from other donors' samples. The chain joins TRBV7-9 to TRBJ1-2; D ambiguous. The CDR3 loop reads CASSPPESNYGYTF. The CDR3 nucleotides are TGTGCCAGCAGCCCCCCTGAATCTAACTATGGCTACACCTTC.